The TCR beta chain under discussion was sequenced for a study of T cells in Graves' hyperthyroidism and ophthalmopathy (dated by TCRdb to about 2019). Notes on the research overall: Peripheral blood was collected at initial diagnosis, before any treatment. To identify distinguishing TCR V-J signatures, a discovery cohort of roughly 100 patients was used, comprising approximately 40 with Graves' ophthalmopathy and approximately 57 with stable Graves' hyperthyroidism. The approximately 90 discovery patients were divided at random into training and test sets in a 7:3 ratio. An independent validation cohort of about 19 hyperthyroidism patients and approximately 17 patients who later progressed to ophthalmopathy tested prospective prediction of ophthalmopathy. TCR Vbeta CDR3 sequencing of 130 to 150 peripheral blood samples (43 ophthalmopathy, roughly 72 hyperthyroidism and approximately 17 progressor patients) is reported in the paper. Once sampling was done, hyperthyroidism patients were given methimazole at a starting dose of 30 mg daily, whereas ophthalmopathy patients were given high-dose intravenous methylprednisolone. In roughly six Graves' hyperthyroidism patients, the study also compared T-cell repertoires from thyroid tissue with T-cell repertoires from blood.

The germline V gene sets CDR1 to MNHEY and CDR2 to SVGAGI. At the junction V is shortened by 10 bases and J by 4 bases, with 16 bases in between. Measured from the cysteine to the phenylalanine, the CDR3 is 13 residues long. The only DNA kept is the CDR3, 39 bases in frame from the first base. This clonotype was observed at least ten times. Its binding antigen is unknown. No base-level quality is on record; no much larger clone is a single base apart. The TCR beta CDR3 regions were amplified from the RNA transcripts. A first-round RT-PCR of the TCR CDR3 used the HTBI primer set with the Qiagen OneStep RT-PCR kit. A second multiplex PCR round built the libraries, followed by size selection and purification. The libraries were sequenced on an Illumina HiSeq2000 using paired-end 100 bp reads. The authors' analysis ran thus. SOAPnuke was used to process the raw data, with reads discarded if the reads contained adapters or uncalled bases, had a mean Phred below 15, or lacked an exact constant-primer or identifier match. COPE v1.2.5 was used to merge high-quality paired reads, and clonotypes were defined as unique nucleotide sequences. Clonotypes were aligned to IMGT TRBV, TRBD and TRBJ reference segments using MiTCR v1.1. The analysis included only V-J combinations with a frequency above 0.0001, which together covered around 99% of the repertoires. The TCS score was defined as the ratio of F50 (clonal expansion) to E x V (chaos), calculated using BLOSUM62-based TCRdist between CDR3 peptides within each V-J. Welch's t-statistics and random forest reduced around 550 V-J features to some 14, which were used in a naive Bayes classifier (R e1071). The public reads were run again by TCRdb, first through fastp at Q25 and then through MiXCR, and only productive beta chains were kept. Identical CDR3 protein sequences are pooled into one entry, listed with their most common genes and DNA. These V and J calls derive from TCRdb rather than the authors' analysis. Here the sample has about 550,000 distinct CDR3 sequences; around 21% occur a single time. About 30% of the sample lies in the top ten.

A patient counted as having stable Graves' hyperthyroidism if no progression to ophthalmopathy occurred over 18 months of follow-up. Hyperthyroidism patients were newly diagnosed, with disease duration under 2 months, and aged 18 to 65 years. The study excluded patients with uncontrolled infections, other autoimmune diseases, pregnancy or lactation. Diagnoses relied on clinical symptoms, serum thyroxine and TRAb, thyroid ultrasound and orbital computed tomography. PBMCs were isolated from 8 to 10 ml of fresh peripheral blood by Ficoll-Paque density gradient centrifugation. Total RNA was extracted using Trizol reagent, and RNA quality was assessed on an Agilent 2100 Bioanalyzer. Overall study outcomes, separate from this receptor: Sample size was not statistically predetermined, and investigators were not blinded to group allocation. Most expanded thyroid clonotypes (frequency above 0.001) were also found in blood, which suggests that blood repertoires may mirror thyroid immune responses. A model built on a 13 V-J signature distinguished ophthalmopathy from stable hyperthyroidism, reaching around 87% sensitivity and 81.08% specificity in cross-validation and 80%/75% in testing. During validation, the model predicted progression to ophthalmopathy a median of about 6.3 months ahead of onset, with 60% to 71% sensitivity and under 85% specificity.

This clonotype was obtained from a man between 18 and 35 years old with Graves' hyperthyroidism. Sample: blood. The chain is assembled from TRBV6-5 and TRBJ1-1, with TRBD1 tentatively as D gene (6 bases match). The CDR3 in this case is CATRGGLGTEAFF. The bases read TGTGCCACACGCGGGGGGCTGGGCACTGAAGCTTTCTTT.